This T cell receptor (beta chain) appears in the sequencing data of a study of spatial heterogeneity in lung cancer. Findings and limits, study-wide: In tumors, expanded intratumoral alpha and beta TCR counts tracked mutation counts.

TCRdb passed the 5' RACE reads through MiXCR, listing each CDR3 protein once. The profile shows roughly 4,000 distinct CDR3 sequences, 15% of them singletons. The time point: sample taken at primary tumor resection. In its sample, this clonotype was seen many times. Its target is not known. The germline gives CDR1 KGHDR, CDR2 SFDVKD. V gave up 3 bases and J gave up 3 bases, with 7 bases separating them. This CDR3 has 14 amino acids. The V and J genes are TRBV24-1 and TRBJ2-2; TRBD1 might be the D (6 bases). The TCR sequence derives from a female donor with early-stage non-small cell lung cancer. The material sequenced was lung tumor tissue, taken at surgery. The CDR3 DNA follows: TGTGCCACCAGTGATCGGACAGACACCGGGGAGCTGTTTTTT. Translated: CATSDRTDTGELFF.